This TCR beta chain was sequenced in a study of post-analysis software for immune sequencing data. Study background: Multiple sclerosis in the patients followed relapsing-remitting, secondary progressive and progressive-relapsing courses. General observations from the study: Diversity measured as normalized Chao1 was significantly lower in multiple sclerosis patients than in controls. TRBV segments more frequent in patients than in controls numbered five and included TRBV5-6, TRBV5-1 and TRBV20-1.

Unique molecular identifiers tagged the TCR beta cDNA libraries. TCRdb re-analysed the PCR reads in MiXCR, keeping a single row per CDR3 protein. The data show hundreds of thousands of distinct CDR3 sequences, 59% seen once. Regarding this clonotype: Its specificity is unknown.

The CDR3 totals 18 residues. From germline, CDR1 is MNHEY and CDR2 SVGEGT. V was clipped by 6 bases and J by 0 bases, with 21 bases between them. The sample was blood. The rearrangement uses TRBV6-2 or TRBV6-3 and TRBJ2-1, with D possibly matching TRBD1 (5 bases). The sequence derives from a girl aged 2 to 10 with multiple sclerosis. CDR3 DNA sequence: TGTGCCAGCAGGACGACAGTAATGTCCCACAGCTCCTACAATGAGCAGTTCTTC. Translated: CASRTTVMSHSSYNEQFF.